The T cell receptor beta chain described here comes from a study of T-cell memory formation after mild COVID-19. For the study at large: The TCR clusters were mostly specific to one donor.

After 5'RACE with constant-segment primers, TCR alpha and TCR beta cDNA libraries carrying sample barcodes and UMIs were obtained. Each CDR3 protein gets one entry after TCRdb re-called the 5' RACE reads with MiXCR. The sample shows 500,000 to 650,000 distinct CDR3 sequences, roughly a fifth of them seen only once. Notes on this clonotype: What it recognizes is unknown.

Points from the study as a whole: Clones that contracted from day 15 to 85 were balanced CD4/CD8, while later expanders leaned CD4+.

Trimming removed 4 bases from V and 5 bases from J; junction bases left unmatched: 5. CDR3 length: 15 residues. CDR1 SGHRS and CDR2 YFSETQ come from the germline V gene. The sequencing input was PBMCs or a T cell subset sorted from them (not recorded which). The V call is TRBV5-1, the J call TRBJ2-1; 11 bases align to TRBD2. The TCR sequence derives from an adult woman who had mild COVID-19 (a few samples of this study predate the infection). Cell type and time point are not known. CDR3 nucleotides: TGCGCCAGCAGCCTGACTAGCGGGACCCACAATGAGCAGTTCTTC. Residues: CASSLTSGTHNEQFF.